This note documents a single T cell receptor (beta chain) sequence. Its target is unknown. V lost 0 bases to trimming and J lost 3 bases, with 18 bases between them. CDR1 is SGDLS and CDR2 is YYNGEE in the germline V gene. This CDR3 has 17 residues. Here immunoSEQ multiplex PCR was the method, and the copy in TCRdb shows in-frame clones only, minus some. The table shows 760,000 or so clones, with approximately 96% occurring only once. CD45RO-negative, CCR7-selected cells formed the naive CD8 fraction, which excluded terminally differentiated effector memory CD45RA+ cells. Donors, healthy HIV-negative adults, lacked recent acute infections or vaccinations. This sample is part of a study of shared clonotypes between healthy human individuals. The study, taken as a whole, reports: Exclusively blood specimens were collected; tissue repertoires likely differ. Naive subsets usually exceeded memory subsets in estimated richness. Clonotypes which were not shared had lower generation probabilities than clonotypes that all four donors shared.

The J gene is TRBJ1-2, the V gene TRBV9, with D perhaps matching TRBD1 (6 bases). This TCR was sampled from a man between 25 and 39 years old in good health. The sample comprised naive CD8+ T cells sorted from blood. The CDR3 sequence is CASSVGYQTDSYYGYTF. The CDR3 bases are TGTGCCAGCAGCGTAGGGTATCAGACGGACAGCTACTATGGCTACACCTTC.